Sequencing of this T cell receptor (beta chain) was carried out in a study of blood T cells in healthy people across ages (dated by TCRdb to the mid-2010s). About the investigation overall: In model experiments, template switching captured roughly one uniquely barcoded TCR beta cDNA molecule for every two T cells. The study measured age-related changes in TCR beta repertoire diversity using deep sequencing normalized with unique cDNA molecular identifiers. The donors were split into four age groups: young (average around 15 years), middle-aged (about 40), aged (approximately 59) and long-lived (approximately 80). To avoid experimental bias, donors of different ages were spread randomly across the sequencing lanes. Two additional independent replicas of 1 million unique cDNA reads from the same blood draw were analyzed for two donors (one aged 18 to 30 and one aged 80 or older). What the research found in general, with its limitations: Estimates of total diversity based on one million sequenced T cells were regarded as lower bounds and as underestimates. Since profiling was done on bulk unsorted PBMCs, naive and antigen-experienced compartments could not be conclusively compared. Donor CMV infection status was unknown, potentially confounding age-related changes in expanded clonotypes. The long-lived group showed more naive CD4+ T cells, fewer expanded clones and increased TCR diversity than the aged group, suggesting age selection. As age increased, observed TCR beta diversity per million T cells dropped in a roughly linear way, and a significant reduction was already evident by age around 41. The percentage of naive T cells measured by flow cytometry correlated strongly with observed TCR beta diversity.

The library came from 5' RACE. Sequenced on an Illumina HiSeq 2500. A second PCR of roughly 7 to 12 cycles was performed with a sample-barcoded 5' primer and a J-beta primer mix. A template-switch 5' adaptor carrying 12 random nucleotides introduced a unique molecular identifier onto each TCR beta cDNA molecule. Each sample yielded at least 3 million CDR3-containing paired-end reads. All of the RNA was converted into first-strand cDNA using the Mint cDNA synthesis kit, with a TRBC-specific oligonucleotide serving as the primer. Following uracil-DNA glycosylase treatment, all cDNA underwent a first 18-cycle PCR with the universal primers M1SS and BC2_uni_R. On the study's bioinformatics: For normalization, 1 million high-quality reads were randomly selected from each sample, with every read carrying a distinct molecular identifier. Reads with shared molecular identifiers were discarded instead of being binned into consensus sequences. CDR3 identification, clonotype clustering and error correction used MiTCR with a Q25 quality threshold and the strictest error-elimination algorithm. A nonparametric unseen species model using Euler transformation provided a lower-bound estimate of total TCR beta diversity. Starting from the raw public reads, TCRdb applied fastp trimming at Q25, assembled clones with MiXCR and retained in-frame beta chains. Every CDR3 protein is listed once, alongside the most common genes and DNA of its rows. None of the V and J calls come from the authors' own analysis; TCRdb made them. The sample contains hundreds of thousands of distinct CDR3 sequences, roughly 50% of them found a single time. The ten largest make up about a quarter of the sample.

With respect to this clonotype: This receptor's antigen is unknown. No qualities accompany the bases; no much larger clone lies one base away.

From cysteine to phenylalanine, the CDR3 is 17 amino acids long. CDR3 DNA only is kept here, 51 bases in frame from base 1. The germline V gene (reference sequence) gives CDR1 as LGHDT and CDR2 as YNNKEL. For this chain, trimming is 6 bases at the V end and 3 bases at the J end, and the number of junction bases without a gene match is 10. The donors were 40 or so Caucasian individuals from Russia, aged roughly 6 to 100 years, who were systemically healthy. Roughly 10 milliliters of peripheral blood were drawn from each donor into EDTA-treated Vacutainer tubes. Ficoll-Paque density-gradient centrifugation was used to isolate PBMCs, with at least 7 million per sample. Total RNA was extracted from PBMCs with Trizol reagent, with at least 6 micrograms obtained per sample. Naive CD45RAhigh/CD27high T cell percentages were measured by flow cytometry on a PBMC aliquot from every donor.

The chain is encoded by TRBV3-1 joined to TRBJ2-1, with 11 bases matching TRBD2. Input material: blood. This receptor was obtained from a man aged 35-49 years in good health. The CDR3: CASSRIRTSGGYNEQFF. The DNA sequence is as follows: TGTGCCAGCAGTCGAATTAGAACTAGCGGGGGCTACAATGAGCAGTTCTTC.